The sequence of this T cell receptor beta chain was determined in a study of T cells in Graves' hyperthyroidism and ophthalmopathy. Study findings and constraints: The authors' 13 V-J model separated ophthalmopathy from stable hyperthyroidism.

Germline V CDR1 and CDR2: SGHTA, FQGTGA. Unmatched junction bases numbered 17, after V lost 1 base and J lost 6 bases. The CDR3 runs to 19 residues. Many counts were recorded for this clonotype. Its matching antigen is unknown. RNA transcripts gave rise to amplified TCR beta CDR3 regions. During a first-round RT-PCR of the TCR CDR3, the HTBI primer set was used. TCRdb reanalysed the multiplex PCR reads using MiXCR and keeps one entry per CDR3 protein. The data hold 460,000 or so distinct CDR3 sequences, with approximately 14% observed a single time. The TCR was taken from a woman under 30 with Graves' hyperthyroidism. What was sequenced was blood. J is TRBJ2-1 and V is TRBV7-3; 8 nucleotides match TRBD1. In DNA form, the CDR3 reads TGTGCCAGCAGCTTAAGGGACAGGTCAATTCCGGGACTGCCCAATGAGCAGTTCTTC. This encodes CASSLRDRSIPGLPNEQFF. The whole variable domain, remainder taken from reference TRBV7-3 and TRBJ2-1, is GAGVSQTPSNKVTEKGKYVELRCDPISGHTALYWYRQSLGQGPEFLIYFQGTGAADDSGLPNDRFFAVRPEGSVSTLKIQRTERGDSAVYLCASSLRDRSIPGLPNEQFFGPGTRLTVL.